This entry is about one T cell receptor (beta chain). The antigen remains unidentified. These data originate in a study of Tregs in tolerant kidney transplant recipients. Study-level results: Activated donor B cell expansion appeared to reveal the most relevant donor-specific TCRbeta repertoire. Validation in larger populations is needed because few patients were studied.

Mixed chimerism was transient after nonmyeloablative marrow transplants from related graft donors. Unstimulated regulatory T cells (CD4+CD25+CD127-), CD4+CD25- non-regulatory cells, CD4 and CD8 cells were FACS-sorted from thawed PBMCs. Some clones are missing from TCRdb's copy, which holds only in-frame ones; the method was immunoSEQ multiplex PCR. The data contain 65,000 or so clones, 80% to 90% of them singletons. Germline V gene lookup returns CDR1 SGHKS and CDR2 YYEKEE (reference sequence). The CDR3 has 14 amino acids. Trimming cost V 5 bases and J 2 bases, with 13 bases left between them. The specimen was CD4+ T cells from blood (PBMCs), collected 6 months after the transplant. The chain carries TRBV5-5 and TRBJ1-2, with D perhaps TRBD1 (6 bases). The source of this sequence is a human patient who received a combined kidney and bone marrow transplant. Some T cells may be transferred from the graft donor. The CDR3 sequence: CASRPTGLNYGYTF. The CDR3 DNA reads TGTGCCAGCAGACCTACAGGGTTAAACTATGGCTACACCTTC.